This TCR beta chain stems from a study of shared clonotypes between healthy human individuals (TCRdb year 2020). Background on the whole study: The cohort comprised a couple of women and a few men aged 18 to 49 years. For each donor, CD4 naive and CD4 memory were each given three plates, CD8 naive was given two plates, and CD8 memory was given one plate. To estimate repertoire size and how much clonotype sharing occurs between individuals, the study deeply sequenced the blood TCR repertoires of several healthy adults. Different laboratories and diverse techniques were used to prepare libraries and sequence TCR repertoires, to increase sequencing depth and limit assay-specific biases. Per donor, leukapheresis produced somewhere between about 0.94 and 9.5 billion PBMCs.

The CDR3 spans 12 residues, from the cysteine through the phenylalanine. Only the CDR3 region is kept as DNA, spanning 36 bases read in frame from base 1. V and J lose 7 bases and 8 bases, and a span of 13 bases separates them. In the germline V gene, CDR1 corresponds to MDHEN and CDR2 to SYDVKM. Using the deep immunoSEQ assay, TCR CDR3 regions were amplified from genomic DNA by multiplex PCR. Genomic DNA extracted from each cell subset was distributed evenly over all wells of several immunoSEQ 96-well plates, and each plate served as one replicate. For sorted subsets, roughly 200 ng of genomic DNA, equivalent to 25,000 to 35,000 T cell genomes, went into each replicate PCR. Purified libraries were quantified with a Qubit 3.0 fluorometer, sized on a Bioanalyzer 2100, and re-quantified with the KAPA Library Quantification kit. Every immunoSEQ 96-well plate was sequenced on a separate single-read 150-cycle Illumina NextSeq 550 flow cell. In the source study's methods: Because the immunoSEQ output included only junctional sequences and no quality scores, the filtering could not be the same as the filtering used for full-length reads. To assign V/J genes and CDR3, sequences were annotated using PyIR, a Python wrapper for IgBLAST v1.9, with IMGT germline references. Any read was removed if the V/J assignment was weak (E-value above 1e-6), the CDR3 was missing, or the read contained stop codons, out-of-frame junctions, or ambiguous translated residues. V3J clonotypes were defined as sequences sharing an identical inferred V gene, J gene, and CDR3 amino acid sequence. To compute the percentage overlap between repertoires, the number of shared unique clonotypes was divided by the size of the smaller repertoire. Three approaches were used to assess repertoire richness: RTK rarefaction, the Chao1 estimator, and Recon v2.1 estimates of unobserved clonotypes. For all TCRbeta clonotypes obtained by the gDNA method from several donors, generation probabilities were computed with OLGA. The table comes from immuneACCESS by way of TCRdb, which keeps in-frame sequences with V and J called. Part of the clones is missing from these tables; in studies checked, under half for an unresolved V gene and the rest for unknown reasons. D and trimming come from the DNA, and the V and J calls and clone size come from that table. The sample contains a few million clones, approximately 94% of them found a single time. 0.11% to 0.15% of the sample lies in the top ten.

Healthy HIV-negative adults with no recently reported acute infections or vaccinations were included as donors. All donors were Caucasian adults living in Nashville, Tennessee, USA. CD4+ T cells were enriched by magnetic negative selection; naive cells were then positively selected on CD45RA, and the negative fraction formed the memory subset. Blood was obtained by leukapheresis, after which PBMCs were separated by Ficoll-Histopaque density gradient centrifugation and cryopreserved in liquid nitrogen vapor phase. Purity and quantity of every magnetically sorted T cell population were checked by analytical flow cytometry. Each sorted fraction had its genomic DNA isolated and then quantified by UV absorbance on a Nanodrop 2000c. The paper as a whole reports these results and caveats: Because the study included a small number of donors, the genetic and exposure-history diversity represented was limited. Higher generation probabilities were observed for clonotypes shared by all four sorted-subset donors than for non-shared clonotypes. Rarefaction of sorted-subset datasets indicated incomplete sequencing despite the large sequencing depth. When a few donors were compared, the shared fraction of clonotypes was 5% to 6.5% for naive CD4, more than 3% for naive CD8, roughly 2.5% for memory CD4, and around 0.4% for memory CD8. Sampling was limited to blood, and TCR repertoires in tissue likely differ from TCR repertoires in blood. Pairwise subsampling indicated that sequencing depth was expected to affect the degree of clonotype sharing among donors. Naive subsets generally had larger estimated clonotype richness than memory subsets did.

Regarding this clone: What this receptor recognizes is not known. It has no much larger one-base neighbor in the sample; base qualities were not kept.

The chain couples TRBV28 to TRBJ2-3, with TRBD2 as a weak D call on 5 bases. This TCR came from a man younger than 30 in good health. Sequencing used naive CD4+ T cells sorted from blood. The cell subset or site label corresponds to: CD45RA+ positively selected. The nucleotide sequence is TGTGCCAGCATCCCGAGGGTTGGTACGCAGTATTTT. It specifies CASIPRVGTQYF.